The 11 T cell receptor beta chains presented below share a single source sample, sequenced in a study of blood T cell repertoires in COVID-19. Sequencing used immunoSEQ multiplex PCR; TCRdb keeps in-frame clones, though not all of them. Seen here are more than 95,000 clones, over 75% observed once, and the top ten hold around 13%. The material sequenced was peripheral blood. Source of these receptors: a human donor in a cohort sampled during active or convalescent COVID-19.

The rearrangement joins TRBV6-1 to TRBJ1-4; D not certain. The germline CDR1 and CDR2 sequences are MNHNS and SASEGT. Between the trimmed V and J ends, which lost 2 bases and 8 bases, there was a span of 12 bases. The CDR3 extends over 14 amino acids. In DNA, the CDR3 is TGTGCCAGCAGTGAATTGCGCGTTCGGGAAAAACTGTTTTTT. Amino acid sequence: CASSELRVREKLFF.

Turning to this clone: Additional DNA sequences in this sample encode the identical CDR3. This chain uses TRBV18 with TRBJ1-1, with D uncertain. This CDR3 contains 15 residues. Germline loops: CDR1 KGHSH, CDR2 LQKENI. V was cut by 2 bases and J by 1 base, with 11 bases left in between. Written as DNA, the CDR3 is TGTGCCAGCTCACCAAGGGAGGGTGGGAACACTGAAGCTTTCTTT. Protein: CASSPREGGNTEAFF.

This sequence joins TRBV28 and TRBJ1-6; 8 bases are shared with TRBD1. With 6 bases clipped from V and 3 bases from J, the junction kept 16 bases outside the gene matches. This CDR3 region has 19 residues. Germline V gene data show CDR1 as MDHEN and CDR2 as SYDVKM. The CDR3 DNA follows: TGTGCCAGCAGGTCGTCGACAGGGGTCTACAACTACTATAATTCACCCCTCCACTTT. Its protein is CASRSSTGVYNYYNSPLHF.

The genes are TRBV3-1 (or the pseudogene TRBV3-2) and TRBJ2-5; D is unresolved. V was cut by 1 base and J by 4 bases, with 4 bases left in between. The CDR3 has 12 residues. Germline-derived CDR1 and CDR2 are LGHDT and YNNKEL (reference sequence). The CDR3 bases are TGTGCCAGCAGCCAAGGAGCAGAGACCCAGTACTTC. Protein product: CASSQGAETQYF.

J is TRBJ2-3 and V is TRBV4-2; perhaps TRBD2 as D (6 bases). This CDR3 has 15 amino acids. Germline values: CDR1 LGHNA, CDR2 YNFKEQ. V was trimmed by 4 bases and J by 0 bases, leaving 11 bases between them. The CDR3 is CASSRDGTSTDTQYF. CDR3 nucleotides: TGTGCCAGCAGCCGAGACGGGACTAGCACAGATACGCAGTATTTT.

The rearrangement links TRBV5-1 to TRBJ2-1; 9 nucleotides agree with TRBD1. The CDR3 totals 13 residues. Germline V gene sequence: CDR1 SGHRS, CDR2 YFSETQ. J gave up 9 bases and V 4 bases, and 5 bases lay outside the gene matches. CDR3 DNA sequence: TGCGCCAGCAGCCGGGACAGGGCGGGTGAGCAGTTCTTC. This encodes CASSRDRAGEQFF. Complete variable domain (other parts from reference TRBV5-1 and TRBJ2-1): KAGVTQTPRYLIKTRGQQVTLSCSPISGHRSVSWYQQTPGQGLQFLFEYFSETQRNKGNFPGRFSGRQFSNSRSEMNVSTLELGDSALYLCASSRDRAGEQFFGPGTRLTVL.

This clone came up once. CDR3 nucleotides: TGTGCCAGCAGCTTCTACAGGGTTGGGACCTACGAGCAGTACTTC. Amino acids: CASSFYRVGTYEQYF. The chain uses TRBV5-6 and TRBJ2-7; weak D call: TRBD1 (6 bases). This CDR3 region has 15 residues. The ends were cut back, 2 bases at V and 2 bases at J, with 14 bases in the middle. The V gene's germline CDR1 is SGHDT and CDR2 YYEEEE.

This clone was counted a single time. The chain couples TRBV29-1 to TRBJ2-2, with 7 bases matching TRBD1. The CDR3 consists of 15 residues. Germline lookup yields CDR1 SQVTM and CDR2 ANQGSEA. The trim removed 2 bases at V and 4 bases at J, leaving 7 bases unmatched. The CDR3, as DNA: TGCAGCGTTGAAATTGGGACAGAACTCACCGGGGAGCTGTTTTTT. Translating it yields CSVEIGTELTGELFF.

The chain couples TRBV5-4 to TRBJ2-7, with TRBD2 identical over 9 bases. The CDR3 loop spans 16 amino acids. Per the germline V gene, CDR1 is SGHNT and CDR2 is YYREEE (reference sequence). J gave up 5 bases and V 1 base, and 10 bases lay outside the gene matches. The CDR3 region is CASSLPRGGVADEQYF. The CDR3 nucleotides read TGTGCCAGCAGCTTGCCGCGGGGGGGAGTAGCCGACGAGCAGTACTTC.

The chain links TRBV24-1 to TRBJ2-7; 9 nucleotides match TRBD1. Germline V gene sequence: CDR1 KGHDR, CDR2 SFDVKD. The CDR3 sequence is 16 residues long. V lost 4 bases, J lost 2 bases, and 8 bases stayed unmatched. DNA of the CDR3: TGTGCCACCAGTGACCCTGGGACAGGGAAGGCCTACGAGCAGTACTTC. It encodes CATSDPGTGKAYEQYF.

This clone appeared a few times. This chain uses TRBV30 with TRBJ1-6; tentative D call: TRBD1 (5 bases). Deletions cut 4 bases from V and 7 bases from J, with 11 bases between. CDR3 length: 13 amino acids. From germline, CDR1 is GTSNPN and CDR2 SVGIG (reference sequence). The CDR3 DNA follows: TGTGCCTGGACGGGACTGCCGAATTCACCCCTCCACTTT. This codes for CAWTGLPNSPLHF. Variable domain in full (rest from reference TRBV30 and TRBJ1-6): SQTIHQWPATLVQPVGSPLSLECTVEGTSNPNLYWYRQAAGRGLQLLFYSVGIGQISSEVPQNLSASRPQDRQFILSSKKLLLSDSGFYLCAWTGLPNSPLHFGNGTRLTVT.